This T cell receptor (beta chain) is from a study of identical twins' blood T cells. Study-level results: Twin similarity might stem from environmental factors, not only genetics. Each donor's most abundant TCRbeta clonotypes shared more CDR3 sequences with her twin than unrelated donors.

Sample barcodes were added at both library ends during cDNA synthesis. A single record per CDR3 protein comes from TCRdb applying MiXCR to the 5' RACE reads. The sample holds around 380,000 distinct CDR3 sequences, roughly 31% seen once. For this clonotype: Its antigen is undetermined.

Sequences were obtained from PBMCs. The TCR was taken from a woman aged 18 to 50 in good health.

The CDR3 DNA sequence: TGCGCCAGCAGCTGGGGGACAGGGCCCATCTCTGAAGCTTTCTTT. This translates into CASSWGTGPISEAFF. This chain links TRBV5-1 with TRBJ1-1; 9 bases line up with TRBD1. Germline trimming cut 3 bases from V and 6 bases from J; bases unmatched to any gene: 9. The CDR3 runs 15 residues. Germline CDR1 reads SGHRS; CDR2 reads YFSETQ.